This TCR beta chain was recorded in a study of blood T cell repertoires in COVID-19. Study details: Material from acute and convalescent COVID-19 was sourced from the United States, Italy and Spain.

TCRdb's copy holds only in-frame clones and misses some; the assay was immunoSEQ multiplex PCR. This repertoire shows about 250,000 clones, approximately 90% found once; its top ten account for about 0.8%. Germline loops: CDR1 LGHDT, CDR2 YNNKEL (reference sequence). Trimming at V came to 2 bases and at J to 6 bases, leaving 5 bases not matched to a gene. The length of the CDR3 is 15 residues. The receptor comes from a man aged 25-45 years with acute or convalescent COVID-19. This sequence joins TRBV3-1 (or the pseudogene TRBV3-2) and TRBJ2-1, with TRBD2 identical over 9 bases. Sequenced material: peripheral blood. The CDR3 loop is CASSQWASGVNEQFF. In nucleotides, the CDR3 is TGTGCCAGCAGCCAATGGGCTAGCGGGGTCAATGAGCAGTTCTTC.